The source of this T cell receptor beta chain is a study of T cell responses to AZD1222 COVID-19 vaccine. With 11 bases removed from V and 0 bases from J, the gap between germline ends came to 14 bases. Germline CDR1 reads SEHNR; CDR2 reads FQNEAQ (reference sequence). CDR3 length: 13 amino acids. Profiled with immunoSEQ multiplex PCR; TCRdb holds only in-frame clones, not every one. This sample carries some 150,000 clones, 70% to 90% of them seen once, and the ten largest clones take approximately 4.5%. This clone was observed a single time. The chain is built from TRBV7-9 and TRBJ2-7; tentative D call: TRBD2 (6 bases). Sequencing was performed on peripheral blood, taken on day 0 of AZD1222 vaccination. The clonotype was recovered from an adult in good health. The CDR3 DNA sequence: TGTGCCGGTAATGGAGGGAGCTCCTACGAGCAGTACTTC. Translating gives CAGNGGSSYEQYF.